Listed below are T cell receptor beta chains from one sample, sequenced in a study of T cell repertoires in cytomegalovirus infection. MiXCR was run by TCRdb on the reads, yielding one entry per CDR3 protein. Of about 490,000 distinct CDR3 sequences listed, 15% to 20% were seen once; the top ten hold 20% to 30%. What was sequenced was CD8+ T cells from PBMCs. The receptors stem from a human donor in good health (CMV status not recorded). Some clones in this sample may be carry-over from other donors' samples. The CDR3 runs from the conserved cysteine through the conserved F or W. A D gene is named only where the DNA matches it firmly. The listing skips clone size in some rows; elsewhere it reads once, few, many or a size class.

>TRBV4-2|TRBD2|TRBJ2-7|few
CASSQDAAGVYEQYF
TGTGCCAGCAGCCAAGATGCAGCGGGAGTATACGAGCAGTACTTC
>TRBV5-6|.|TRBJ2-7|.
CASSPPSTYEQYF
TGTGCCAGCAGCCCTCCATCTACCTACGAGCAGTACTTC
>TRBV29-1|TRBD2|TRBJ2-6|.
CSVEDRGGLGANVLTF
TGCAGCGTTGAAGATCGGGGGGGGCTTGGGGCCAACGTCCTGACTTTC
>TRBV12-3/TRBV12-4|TRBD1|TRBJ2-2|few
CASRTAGTGKLGNTGELFF
TGTGCCAGCAGAACGGCCGGGACAGGGAAATTAGGGAACACCGGGGAGCTGTTTTTT
>TRBV20-1|.|TRBJ1-1|few
CSASTGLNTEAFF
TGCAGTGCTAGTACAGGATTGAACACTGAAGCTTTCTTT
>TRBV27|TRBD1|TRBJ1-2|.
CASSLAGTGALIYGYTF
TGTGCCAGCAGTTTGGCCGGGACAGGGGCCTTAATCTATGGCTACACCTTC
>TRBV6-8|.|TRBJ1-2|.
CASILRGGGNYGYTF
TGTGCCAGCATTTTACGGGGGGGGGGTAACTATGGCTACACCTTC
>TRBV20-1|.|TRBJ2-5|few
CSARDREQGGGETQYF
TGCAGTGCTAGAGATCGAGAACAGGGAGGGGGGGAGACCCAGTACTTC
>TRBV7-9|.|TRBJ1-2|many
CASSSPETGSWDGYTF
TGTGCCAGCAGCTCCCCCGAAACAGGTTCATGGGATGGCTACACCTTC
>TRBV20-1|.|TRBJ1-2|once
CSARVPLTGWSYGYTF
TGCAGTGCTAGAGTCCCACTCACAGGGTGGAGCTATGGCTACACCTTC
>TRBV15|TRBD2|TRBJ2-3|.
CATSRDSGGGAPDTQYF
TGTGCCACCAGCAGAGATTCTGGCGGGGGGGCCCCAGATACGCAGTATTTT
>TRBV19|.|TRBJ1-5|.
CASSIAARGPGSNQPQHF
TGTGCCAGTAGTATAGCGGCCCGGGGCCCGGGGAGCAATCAGCCCCAGCATTTT
>TRBV23-1|TRBD1|TRBJ1-5|many
CASQDREGNQPQHF
TGCGCCAGCCAGGACAGGGAGGGCAATCAGCCCCAGCATTTT
>TRBV6-5|TRBD1|TRBJ1-1|few
CASSPGQGASVTEAFF
TGTGCCAGCAGTCCGGGACAGGGGGCAAGCGTGACTGAAGCTTTCTTT
>TRBV29-1|TRBD1|TRBJ1-1|.
CSVEGYRGEAFF
TGCAGCGTTGAAGGTTACAGGGGGGAAGCTTTCTTT
>TRBV19|.|TRBJ1-4|.
CASRRKGTTNEKLFF
TGTGCCAGTAGGAGAAAAGGGACTACTAATGAAAAACTGTTTTTT
>TRBV4-1|.|TRBJ2-1|many
CASSHPWGGPYNEQFF
TGCGCCAGCAGCCATCCTTGGGGGGGCCCCTACAATGAGCAGTTCTTC
>TRBV20-1|TRBD1|TRBJ1-1|.
CSARSSGTGNTEAFF
TGCAGTGCTAGAAGTTCGGGGACAGGGAACACTGAAGCTTTCTTT
>TRBV12-3/TRBV12-4|.|TRBJ1-1|many
CASSLGGDAFF
TGTGCCAGCAGTTTAGGCGGGGACGCTTTCTTT
>TRBV12-3/TRBV12-4|TRBD1|TRBJ1-3|few
CASIGDRALYF
TGTGCCAGCATAGGGGACAGGGCCCTATATTTT
>TRBV9|TRBD1|TRBJ2-7|.
CASSRTGTQGGEQYF
TGTGCCAGCAGCAGGACCGGGACACAGGGGGGTGAGCAGTACTTC
>TRBV30|.|TRBJ1-1|.
CAWSEGRNTEAFF
TGTGCCTGGTCTGAAGGCAGAAACACTGAAGCTTTCTTT
>TRBV7-8|.|TRBJ2-5|.
CASSSYTYQETQYF
TGTGCAAGCAGCTCGTACACCTACCAAGAGACCCAGTACTTC
>TRBV6-5|.|TRBJ1-2|.
CASISQGRGYTF
TGTGCCAGCATCTCTCAGGGCCGGGGCTACACCTTC
>TRBV27|TRBD1|TRBJ1-6|many
CASSRDSYNSPLHF
TGTGCCAGCAGTCGGGACAGCTATAATTCACCCCTCCACTTT
>TRBV19|.|TRBJ2-7|once
CASAGRDQSYEQYF
TGTGCCAGTGCCGGCCGGGACCAATCCTACGAGCAGTACTTC
>TRBV28|.|TRBJ2-7|many
CASREAELYEQYF
TGTGCCAGTCGAGAAGCCGAACTCTACGAGCAGTACTTC
>TRBV5-6|.|TRBJ1-1|.
CASSLGRTPEAFF
TGTGCCAGCAGCTTGGGCAGGACTCCTGAAGCTTTCTTT
>TRBV13|.|TRBJ1-6|.
CASSSRWVGNSPLQF
TGTGCCAGCAGCTCCCGGTGGGTCGGGAATTCACCCCTCCAATTT
>TRBV19|.|TRBJ2-3|.
CASSEDTLTSTDTQYF
TGTGCCAGTAGTGAGGACACCCTCACTAGCACAGATACGCAGTATTTT
>TRBV5-4|.|TRBJ2-5|few
CASSPDGGFVEETQYF
TGTGCCAGCAGCCCCGATGGGGGTTTTGTTGAGGAGACCCAGTACTTC
>TRBV7-9|TRBD2|TRBJ2-7|many
CASSPLAGGPEGQYF
TGTGCCAGCAGCCCCTTAGCGGGAGGGCCGGAAGGGCAGTACTTC
>TRBV7-9|.|TRBJ2-2|many
CASSSPPGPGVGGNYTGELFF
TGTGCCAGCAGCTCTCCCCCTGGACCGGGGGTAGGGGGTAATTACACCGGGGAGCTGTTTTTT
>TRBV27|.|TRBJ2-5|.
CASSLWGRPETQYF
TGTGCCAGCAGTTTATGGGGACGTCCAGAGACCCAGTACTTC
>TRBV4-3|TRBD1|TRBJ1-2|few
CASSQGTGGSGYTF
TGCGCCAGCAGCCAGGGGACAGGGGGCAGTGGCTACACCTTC
>TRBV27|.|TRBJ1-1|.
CASRQSTLNTEAFF
TGTGCCAGCAGACAGTCTACTTTGAACACTGAAGCTTTCTTT
>TRBV7-3|TRBD1|TRBJ2-1|many
CASSPRDRGVEQFF
TGTGCCAGCAGCCCCCGGGACAGGGGGGTTGAGCAGTTCTTC
>TRBV6-1|.|TRBJ2-5|few
CASSEGRYQETQYF
TGTGCCAGCAGCGAAGGGCGGTACCAAGAGACCCAGTACTTC
>TRBV7-9|.|TRBJ1-1|many
CASSTTGAQSNTEAFF
TGTGCCAGCAGCACTACCGGGGCCCAATCGAACACTGAAGCTTTCTTT
>TRBV7-9|.|TRBJ1-1|many
CASSSPLDVSAAFF
TGTGCCAGCAGCTCGCCATTGGACGTTTCGGCAGCTTTCTTT
>TRBV27|.|TRBJ2-1|many
CASSLRGLSYNEQFF
TGTGCCAGCAGTTTACGGGGCCTCTCCTACAATGAGCAGTTCTTC
>TRBV20-1|.|TRBJ1-2|many
CSARDRRTGYGYTF
TGCAGTGCTAGAGATCGCAGGACCGGCTATGGCTACACCTTC
>TRBV4-1|.|TRBJ1-3|.
CASSQDLRNTIYF
TGCGCCAGCAGCCAAGACCTCCGAAACACCATATATTTT
>TRBV27|.|TRBJ2-3|.
CASSSRSGLSTDTQYF
TGTGCCAGCAGCTCTCGTAGCGGACTTAGCACAGATACGCAGTATTTT
>TRBV5-4|TRBD1|TRBJ2-5|many
CASRGQYQETQYF
TGTGCCAGCAGGGGACAGTACCAAGAGACCCAGTACTTC
>TRBV12-5|.|TRBJ2-1|many
CASGLGTYNEQFF
TGTGCTAGTGGCCTGGGTACCTACAATGAGCAGTTCTTC
>TRBV28|.|TRBJ2-1|few
CASSLHLERDTYNEQFF
TGTGCCAGCAGTTTACACTTAGAGCGAGATACCTACAATGAGCAGTTCTTC
>TRBV20-1|TRBD1|TRBJ1-2|.
CSAPTQGLDTF
TGCAGTGCCCCAACACAGGGGCTTGACACCTTC
>TRBV7-7|TRBD2|TRBJ2-3|few
CASSPRTGGVDTQYF
TGTGCTAGCAGCCCCCGGACGGGGGGGGTGGATACGCAGTATTTT
>TRBV27|.|TRBJ2-5|.
CASSPSGSGQETQYF
TGTGCCAGCAGCCCATCGGGTAGCGGACAAGAGACCCAGTACTTC
>TRBV10-3|.|TRBJ2-5|many
CAISDPNSLETQYF
TGTGCCATCAGTGACCCTAATTCCCTGGAGACCCAGTACTTC
>TRBV27|TRBD1|TRBJ2-1|.
CASSLDRDIGQFF
TGTGCCAGCAGTTTGGACAGGGACATAGGGCAGTTCTTC
>TRBV27|.|TRBJ1-5|.
CASSRVAQQPQHF
TGTGCCAGCAGTCGGGTAGCTCAGCAGCCCCAGCATTTT
>TRBV14|.|TRBJ2-7|.
CASSRIGTFGEYF
TGTGCCAGCAGCCGGATCGGGACCTTCGGGGAGTACTTC
>TRBV6-1|.|TRBJ1-1|many
CASRIGVRAPNTEAFF
TGTGCCAGCCGAATCGGCGTCAGGGCCCCGAACACTGAAGCTTTCTTT
>TRBV7-9|.|TRBJ2-7|many
CASIPPGVDEQYF
TGTGCCAGCATCCCCCCCGGGGTAGACGAGCAGTACTTC
>TRBV15|.|TRBJ2-5|.
CATSRAAFKETQYF
TGTGCCACCAGCAGGGCGGCGTTTAAGGAGACCCAGTACTTC
>TRBV9|.|TRBJ1-3|.
CASSVEGHSAPSGNTIYF
TGTGCCAGCAGCGTAGAGGGACACTCGGCTCCCTCTGGAAACACCATATATTTT
>TRBV6-2/TRBV6-3|TRBD1|TRBJ2-7|.
CASSKQGAPLCEQYF
TGTGCCAGCAGTAAACAGGGGGCTCCCCTCTGCGAGCAGTACTTC